The following is a T cell receptor beta chain sequence with its context. Germline V gene sequence: CDR1 DFQATT, CDR2 SNEGSKA (reference sequence). The CDR3 contains 18 residues. V dropped 3 bases and J dropped 0; count of bases not matched to a gene: 6. These data belong to a study of blood T cell repertoires in COVID-19. As for the study in general: COVID-19 samples collected from the United States, Italy and Spain covered acute and convalescent phases. The analysed material was cDNA or gDNA that came from T cells, B-cell-depleted T cells, or PBMCs.

Authors' analysis steps: Nucleated cell number was recorded as an estimate derived from reference gene primer amplification. Sequenced by immunoSEQ multiplex PCR; TCRdb stores in-frame clones only, minus some. V and J calls and clone size are given by that table; D and trimming were obtained from the DNA. The sample has around 310,000 clones, about 88% seen once. The genes are TRBV20-1 and TRBJ2-1; 15 nucleotides match TRBD2. Sequencing input: peripheral blood. This TCR was recovered from a woman aged 60-70 years with acute or convalescent COVID-19. CDR3 region: CSASPGLAGGSSYNEQFF. The DNA for the CDR3 is TGCAGTGCTAGTCCGGGACTAGCGGGGGGAAGCTCCTACAATGAGCAGTTCTTC.